This T cell receptor (beta chain) was captured in a study of T cells expressing NK-cell markers (dated by TCRdb to 2018 to 2020). With regard to the full study: TCR beta-chain repertoires were profiled in sorted CD3+CD56+NKG2C+, CD3+CD56+NKG2C- and CD3+CD56-NKG2C+ T-cell subsets from eight donors. The libraries were sequenced on Illumina HiSeq 2000/2500, MiSeq or NextSeq, producing 2 x 150 bp reads. Among the eight sequenced donors, only one was HCMV-seronegative, while the other seven were HCMV-seropositive. All eight donors whose samples were sequenced were randomly selected healthy volunteers, three of them men and five women.

The study at large found these results: It remained unclear whether the expanded NKG2C-expressing T cell clones were specific for HCMV antigens. Those dominant clonotypes were again the most abundant among CD3+CD56-NKG2C+ cells in a few donors, at roughly 28.3-60.1%. In several donors, the dominant CD3+CD56+NKG2C+ clonotypes were among the top 10 CD8+ clonotypes and accounted for about 1.0-7.0% of CD8+ T cells.

Taken from cysteine to phenylalanine, the CDR3 has 18 residues. There is no recorded DNA. The sequencer was an Illumina HiSeq 2000. The TCR beta cDNA libraries were made using 5'RACE template switching, a step that added both a universal primer site and unique molecular identifiers. cDNA synthesis was primed from the TCR beta constant segment and was followed by two successive PCR amplification steps. As for the authors' bioinformatics: Reads were demultiplexed and grouped by UMI with MIGEC, and clonotypes were assembled and quantified with MiTCR. To exclude erroneous sequences, any TCR cDNA sequence not supported by at least two reads was discarded. Downstream repertoire analysis used the tcR package, and clonotypes were matched across fractions by CDR3 nucleotide sequence plus V segment. VDJmatch was used to annotate antigen specificity against VDJdb, with one amino acid substitution in CDR3 permitted. TCRdb reprocessed the reads and assigns one entry to each CDR3 protein sequence, leaving out DNA. The V and J calls follow TCRdb's processing rather than the paper's. The sample table gives a few hundred thousand distinct CDR3 sequences. The ten largest make up 0.39% of the sample.

About this clonotype: Its specific antigen is unknown.

To determine HCMV serostatus, a commercial ELISA kit was used to detect HCMV-specific IgG in serum. Ficoll density gradient centrifugation was used to isolate peripheral blood mononuclear cells from blood. The TCR sequence derives from a man aged 18 to 30 in good health. Donor details come from another sample of the same person, matched by shared clones. Here the chain combines TRBV21-1 and TRBJ2-2; no DNA is available, so the TRBD2 call from TCRdb remains unchecked. TRBV21-1 is given as a pseudogene. The specimen was blood T cells: a sorted CD56 or NKG2C T cell subset, CD4+ or CD8+ T cells, or bulk PBMC T cells (not recorded which). CDR3 sequence: CASIGEGSGRMKTGELFF.